Listed below are T cell receptor beta chains from one sample, sequenced in a study of OX40 agonist ivuxolimab in advanced cancers. Profiled with immunoSEQ multiplex PCR; TCRdb holds only in-frame clones, not every one. The sample consists of roughly 79,000 clones, around 83% of them appearing once. The sample was CD4+ or CD8+ T cells sorted from blood, taken in a trial of the OX40 agonist ivuxolimab. Receptor source: an adult with an advanced solid tumor such as melanoma, head and neck, liver or kidney cancer. Each CDR3 is given with its conserved first and last residue. Fields, in order: clone size, J gene, V gene, D gene, CDR3 protein, CDR3 DNA. D genes are given only for firm matches. Clone size appears in some rows only: once, few, many, or a class for an expanded clone.

>NA|TRBJ1-3|TRBV19|NA
CASSTVQRSSGNTIYF
TGTGCCAGTAGTACCGTACAGCGATCCTCTGGAAACACCATATATTTT
>medium-sized|TRBJ2-7|TRBV2|NA
CASKGVVISRGFFPEQYF
TGTGCCAGCAAGGGGGTCGTAATTAGCCGGGGCTTTTTCCCCGAGCAGTACTTC
>NA|TRBJ1-2|TRBV19|NA
CASSITPGGAYGYTF
TGTGCCAGTAGTATAACCCCCGGAGGGGCCTACGGCTACACCTTC
>NA|TRBJ1-1|TRBV7-2|NA
CASSEQGSNTEAFF
TGTGCCAGCAGCGAACAGGGATCCAACACTGAAGCTTTCTTT
>NA|TRBJ2-5|TRBV2|TRBD2
CASSELAGEAETQYF
TGTGCCAGCAGTGAACTAGCGGGAGAAGCAGAGACCCAGTACTTC
>once|TRBJ1-3|TRBV20-1|NA
CSGSFGNTIYF
TGCAGTGGCAGTTTTGGAAACACCATATATTTT
>NA|TRBJ2-3|TRBV5-1|NA
CASSLATLQDTQYF
TGCGCCAGCAGCTTGGCCACACTGCAGGATACGCAGTATTTT
>NA|TRBJ2-3|TRBV2|NA
CASVTLLDTDTQYF
TGTGCCAGCGTGACTCTACTAGACACAGATACGCAGTATTTT
>NA|TRBJ1-6|TRBV27|NA
CASSLWGRNSPLHF
TGTGCCAGCAGTTTGTGGGGGCGCAATTCACCCCTCCACTTT
>NA|TRBJ1-3|TRBV6-6|NA
CASTGPTSQAGNTIYF
TGTGCCAGCACGGGGCCCACCTCGCAGGCGGGAAACACCATATATTTT
>NA|TRBJ1-6|TRBV5-6|TRBD1
CASSLVQGRTYNSPLHF
TGTGCCAGCAGCTTGGTACAGGGGAGAACCTATAATTCACCCCTCCACTTT
>NA|TRBJ1-6|TRBV27|NA
CASSPHYNSPLHF
TGTGCCAGCAGTCCCCACTATAATTCACCCCTCCACTTT
>NA|TRBJ2-6|TRBV5-1|NA
CASSLEGSGANVLTF
TGCGCCAGCAGCTTGGAAGGCTCTGGGGCCAACGTCCTGACTTTC
>NA|TRBJ1-3|TRBV28|NA
CASSLWGNTIYF
TGTGCCAGCAGTTTATGGGGAAACACCATATATTTT
>NA|TRBJ1-3|TRBV28|NA
CASSPKRNTIYF
TGTGCCAGCAGTCCCAAGAGAAACACCATATATTTT
>NA|TRBJ2-7|TRBV15|NA
CATSRDSHSSYEQYF
TGTGCCACCAGCAGAGACTCCCACAGCTCCTACGAGCAGTACTTC
>once|TRBJ1-1|TRBV5-1|NA
CASSPTWNTEAFF
TGCGCCAGCAGCCCCACGTGGAACACTGAAGCTTTCTTT
>NA|TRBJ2-3|TRBV13|NA
CASSLQGPGTDTQYF
TGTGCCAGCAGCTTACAGGGGCCGGGCACAGATACGCAGTATTTT
>NA|TRBJ1-2|TRBV19|NA
CASGTEGRRYGYTF
TGTGCCAGTGGGACCGAAGGACGCCGCTATGGCTACACCTTC
>NA|TRBJ1-1|TRBV7-9|NA
CASSLAVGSSNTEAFF
TGTGCCAGCAGCTTAGCGGTGGGGTCCTCGAACACTGAAGCTTTCTTT
>NA|TRBJ1-2|TRBV6-1|NA
CASSPQGIYGYTF
TGTGCCAGCAGTCCACAGGGTATCTATGGCTACACCTTC
>NA|TRBJ1-5|TRBV6-5|TRBD1
CASRQGAGNQPQHF
TGTGCCAGTAGACAGGGGGCTGGCAATCAGCCCCAGCATTTT
>NA|TRBJ2-3|TRBV7-6|NA
CASSLGPAVLTSTDTQYF
TGTGCCAGCAGCTTAGGCCCAGCAGTACTGACTAGCACAGATACGCAGTATTTT
>NA|TRBJ2-3|TRBV5-1|NA
CASSLYPGLSTDTQYF
TGCGCCAGCAGCTTATACCCGGGACTTAGCACAGATACGCAGTATTTT
>NA|TRBJ2-4|TRBV6-1|NA
CASSESGRQNIQYF
TGTGCCAGCAGTGAATCAGGGCGGCAAAACATTCAGTACTTC
>NA|TRBJ1-2|TRBV28|NA
CASSLTRGGPPDYGYTF
TGTGCCAGCAGTTTGACCCGGGGGGGCCCTCCTGACTATGGCTACACCTTC